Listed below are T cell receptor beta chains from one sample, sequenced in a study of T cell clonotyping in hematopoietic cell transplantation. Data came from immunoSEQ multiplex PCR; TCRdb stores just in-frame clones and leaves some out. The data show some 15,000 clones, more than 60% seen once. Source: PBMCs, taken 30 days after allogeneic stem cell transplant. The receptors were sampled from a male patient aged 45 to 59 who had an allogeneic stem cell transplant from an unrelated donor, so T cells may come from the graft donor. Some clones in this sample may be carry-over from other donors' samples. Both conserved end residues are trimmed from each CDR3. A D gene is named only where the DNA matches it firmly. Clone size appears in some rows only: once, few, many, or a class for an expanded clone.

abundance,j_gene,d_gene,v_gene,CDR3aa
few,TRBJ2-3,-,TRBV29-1,SVEQLEWSTQY
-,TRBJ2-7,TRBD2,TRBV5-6,ASSSQGTSGYEQY
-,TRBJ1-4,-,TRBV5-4,ASSLGGQDEKLF
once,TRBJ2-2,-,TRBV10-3,AIQGGSNTGELF
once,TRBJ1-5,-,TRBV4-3,ASSQDSSNQPQH
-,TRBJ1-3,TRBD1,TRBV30,ACPGQGAGNTIY
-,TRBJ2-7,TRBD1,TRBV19,ASSIRDRPSYEQY
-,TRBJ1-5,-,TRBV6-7,ASSYGGREGNQPQH
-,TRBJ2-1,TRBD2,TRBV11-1,ASSLSSGSANEQF
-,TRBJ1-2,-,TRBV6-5,ASSRYSYRGGGYT
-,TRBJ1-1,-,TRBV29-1,SVDGGGMNTEAF
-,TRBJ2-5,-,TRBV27,ASSPPSQETQY
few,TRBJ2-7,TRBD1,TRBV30,AWRTGVNYEQY
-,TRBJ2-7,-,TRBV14,ASSQDRWEQY
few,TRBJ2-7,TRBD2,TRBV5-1,ASSLDGGVDDEQY
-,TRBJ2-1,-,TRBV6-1,ASKAYRANNEQF
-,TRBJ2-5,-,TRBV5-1,ASSLEGADGETQY
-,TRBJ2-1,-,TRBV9,ASSRQVSYNEQL
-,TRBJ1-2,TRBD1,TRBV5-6,ASSLVLMDRANYGYT
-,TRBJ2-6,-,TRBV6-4,ASSEGSSGANVLT
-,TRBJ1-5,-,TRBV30,AWSPGKMGGVEQPQH
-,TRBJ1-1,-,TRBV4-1,ASSQTATGEAF
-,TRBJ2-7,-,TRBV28,ASSSHQGGEQY
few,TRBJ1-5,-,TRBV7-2,ASSRDGTGQPQH
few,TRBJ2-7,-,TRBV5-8,ASSSEFRAYEQY
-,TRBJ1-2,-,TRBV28,ASSLRIWGREGYT
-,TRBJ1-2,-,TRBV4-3,ASSQDQGGGYGYT
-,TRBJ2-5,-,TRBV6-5,ASSSPSETQY
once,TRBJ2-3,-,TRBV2,ASRGDNTDTQY
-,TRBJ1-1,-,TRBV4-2,ASSQDSPPIGLAF
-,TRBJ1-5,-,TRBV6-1,ASSDLTGYSNQPQH
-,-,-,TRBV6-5,ASSTRQEGDEQY
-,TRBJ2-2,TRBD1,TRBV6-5,ASRGTVSNTGELF
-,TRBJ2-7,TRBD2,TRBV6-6,ASGGASGSAYEQY
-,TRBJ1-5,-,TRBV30,AWGGASSNQPQH
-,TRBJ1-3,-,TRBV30,AWSVRRSSGNTIY
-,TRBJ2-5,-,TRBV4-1,ASSHRQVETQY
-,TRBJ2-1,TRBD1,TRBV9,ASSPDTGGAVNVNEQF
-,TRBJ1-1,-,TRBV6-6,ASSYREVPGEAF
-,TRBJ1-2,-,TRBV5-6,ASSLVQVGYT
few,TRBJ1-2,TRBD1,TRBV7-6,ASSPGTGGLGYT
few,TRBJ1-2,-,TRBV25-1,ASSDRTSYGYT